Sequencing of this T cell receptor beta chain was carried out in a study of T-cell reconstitution after alpha-beta-depleted transplantation in children. The TCRbeta library incorporated unique molecular identifiers. TCRdb re-called the PCR reads with MiXCR, one entry per CDR3 protein. The table lists around 500,000 distinct CDR3 sequences, under 15% of them singletons, with about 5.6% in the top ten. This clonotype was counted only a few times. Source: PBMCs from the stem cell graft donor, taken from the stem cell graft. The sequence derives from a human donor who donated a stem cell graft to a child with combined immunodeficiency.

CDR3 coding DNA: TGTGCCAGCAGTCGGGTGTGGGCTAGCGCTGGAGATACGCAGTATTTT. Its translation is CASSRVWASAGDTQYF. This chain links TRBV12-3 or TRBV12-4 with TRBJ2-3, with D maybe TRBD2 (6 bases). The CDR3 is made up of 16 amino acids. V was clipped by 5 bases and J by 5 bases, with 20 bases between them.